This T cell receptor beta chain was retrieved from a study of blood T cell repertoires in COVID-19. Germline-derived CDR1 and CDR2 are SQVTM and ANQGSEA. CDR3 length: 15 amino acids. The ends were cut back, 4 bases at V and 0 bases at J, with 14 bases in the middle. The method was immunoSEQ multiplex PCR; TCRdb's version includes in-frame clones alone and lacks a portion of them. The table has 250,000 or so clones, just under 85% seen once. This clonotype was obtained from a man older than 75 with acute or convalescent COVID-19. The specimen was peripheral blood. The V gene is TRBV29-1, the J gene TRBJ2-3; D is possibly TRBD2 (6 bases). In DNA, the CDR3 is TGCAGCGTTGGGCCGGGGACTGCTAGCACAGATACGCAGTATTTT. Translation: CSVGPGTASTDTQYF.